This T cell receptor (beta chain) was obtained from a study of immune characterization of retroperitoneal liposarcoma. This clonotype was detected only a few times. TCRdb independently ran MiXCR on the PCR reads; one entry per CDR3 protein. The sample lists about 19,000 distinct CDR3 sequences, approximately 40% occurring once. The V segment lost 5 bases and the J segment 10 bases; nucleotides outside the gene matches: 16. Germline V gives CDR1 SGHAT, CDR2 FQNNGV. The CDR3 has 16 residues. The chain carries TRBV11-2 and TRBJ2-1, with 8 bases fitting TRBD1. The clonotype originates from a male donor with retroperitoneal liposarcoma. The material sequenced was blood. CDR3 in DNA: TGTGCCAGCAGCCCGTTATCGACAGGGGCCGCCTACGAGCAGTTCTTC. Protein: CASSPLSTGAAYEQFF.